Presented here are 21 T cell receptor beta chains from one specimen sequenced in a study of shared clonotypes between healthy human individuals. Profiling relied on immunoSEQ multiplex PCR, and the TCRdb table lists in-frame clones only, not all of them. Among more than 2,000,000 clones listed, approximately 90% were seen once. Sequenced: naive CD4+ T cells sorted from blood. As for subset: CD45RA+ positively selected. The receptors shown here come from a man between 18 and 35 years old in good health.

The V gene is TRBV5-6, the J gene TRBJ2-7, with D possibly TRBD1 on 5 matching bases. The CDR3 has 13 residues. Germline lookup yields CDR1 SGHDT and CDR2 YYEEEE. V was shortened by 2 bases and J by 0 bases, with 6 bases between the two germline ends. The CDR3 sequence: CASSLGASYEQYF. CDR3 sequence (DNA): TGTGCCAGCAGCTTAGGGGCCTCCTACGAGCAGTACTTC.

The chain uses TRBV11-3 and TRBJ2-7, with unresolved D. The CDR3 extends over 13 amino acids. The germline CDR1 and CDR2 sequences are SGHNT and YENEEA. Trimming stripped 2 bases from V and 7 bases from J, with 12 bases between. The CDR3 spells CASSLHPLAEQYF. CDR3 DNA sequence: TGTGCCAGCAGCTTACATCCCCTCGCGGAGCAGTACTTC.

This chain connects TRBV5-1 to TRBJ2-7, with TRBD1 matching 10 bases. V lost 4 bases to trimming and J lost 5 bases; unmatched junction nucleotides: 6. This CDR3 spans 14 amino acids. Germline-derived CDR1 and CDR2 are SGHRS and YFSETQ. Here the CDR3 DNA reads TGCGCCAGCAGCAGGGGGACAGGGGACCACGAGCAGTACTTC. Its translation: CASSRGTGDHEQYF.

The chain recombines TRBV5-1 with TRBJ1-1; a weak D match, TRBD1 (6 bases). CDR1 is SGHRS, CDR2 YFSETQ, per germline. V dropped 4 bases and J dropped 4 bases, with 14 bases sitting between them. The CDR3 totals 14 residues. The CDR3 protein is CASSAHGGGTEAFF. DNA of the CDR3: TGCGCCAGCAGCGCTCATGGAGGGGGCACTGAAGCTTTCTTT.

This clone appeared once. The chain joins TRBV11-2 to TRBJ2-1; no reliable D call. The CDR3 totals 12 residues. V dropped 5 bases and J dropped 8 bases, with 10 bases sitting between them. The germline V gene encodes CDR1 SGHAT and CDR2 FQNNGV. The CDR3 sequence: CASSPVTYEQFF. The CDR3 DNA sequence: TGTGCCAGCAGCCCCGTGACTTATGAGCAGTTCTTC.

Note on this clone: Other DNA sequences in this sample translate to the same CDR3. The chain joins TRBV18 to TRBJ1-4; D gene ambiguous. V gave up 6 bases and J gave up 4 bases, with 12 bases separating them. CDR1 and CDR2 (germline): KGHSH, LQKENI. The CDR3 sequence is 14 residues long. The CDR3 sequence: CASSPTGSNEKLFF. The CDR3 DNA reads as TGTGCCAGCTCCCCGACCGGTAGTAATGAAAAACTGTTTTTT.

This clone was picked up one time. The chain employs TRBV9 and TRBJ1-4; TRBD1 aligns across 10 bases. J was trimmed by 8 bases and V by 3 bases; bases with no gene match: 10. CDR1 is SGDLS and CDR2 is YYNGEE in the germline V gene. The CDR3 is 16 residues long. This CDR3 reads CASSARGTGDREKLFF. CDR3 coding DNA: TGTGCCAGCAGCGCCCGTGGGACAGGGGACAGGGAAAAACTGTTTTTT.

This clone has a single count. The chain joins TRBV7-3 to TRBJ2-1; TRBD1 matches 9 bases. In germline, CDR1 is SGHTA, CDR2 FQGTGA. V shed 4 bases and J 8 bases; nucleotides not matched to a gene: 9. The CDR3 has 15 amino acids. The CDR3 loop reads CASSSVGQGKDEQFF. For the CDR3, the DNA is TGTGCCAGCAGCTCAGTCGGACAGGGGAAGGATGAGCAGTTCTTC.

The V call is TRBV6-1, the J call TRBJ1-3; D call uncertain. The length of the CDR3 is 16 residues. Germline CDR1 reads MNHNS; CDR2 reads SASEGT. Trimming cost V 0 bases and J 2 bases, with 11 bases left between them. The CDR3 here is CASSEALRGAGNTIYF. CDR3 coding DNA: TGTGCCAGCAGTGAAGCGCTTCGGGGAGCTGGAAACACCATATATTTT.

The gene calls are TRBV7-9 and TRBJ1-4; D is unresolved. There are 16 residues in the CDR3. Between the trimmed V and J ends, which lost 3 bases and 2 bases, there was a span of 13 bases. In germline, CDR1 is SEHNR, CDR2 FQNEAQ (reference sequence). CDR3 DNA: TGTGCCAGCAGCTTTGATTCGTTAGCCACTAATGAAAAACTGTTTTTT. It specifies CASSFDSLATNEKLFF.

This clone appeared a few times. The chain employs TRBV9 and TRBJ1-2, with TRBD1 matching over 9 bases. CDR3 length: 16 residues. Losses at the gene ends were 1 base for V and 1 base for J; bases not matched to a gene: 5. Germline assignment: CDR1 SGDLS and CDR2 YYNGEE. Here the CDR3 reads CASSVTGQGSNYGYTF. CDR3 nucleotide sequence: TGTGCCAGCAGCGTAACTGGACAGGGGAGTAACTATGGCTACACCTTC.

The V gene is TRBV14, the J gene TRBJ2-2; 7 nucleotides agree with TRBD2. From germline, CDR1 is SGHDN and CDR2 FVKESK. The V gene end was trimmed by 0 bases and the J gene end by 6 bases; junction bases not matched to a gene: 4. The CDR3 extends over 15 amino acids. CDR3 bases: TGTGCCAGCAGCCAAGAACGTCTAGCGGCCGGGGAGCTGTTTTTT. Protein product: CASSQERLAAGELFF.

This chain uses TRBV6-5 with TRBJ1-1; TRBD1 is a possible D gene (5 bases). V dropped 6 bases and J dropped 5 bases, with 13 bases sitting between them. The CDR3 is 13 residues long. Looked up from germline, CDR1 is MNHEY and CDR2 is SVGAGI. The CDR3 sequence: CASRPNQGTEAFF. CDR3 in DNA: TGTGCCAGCAGGCCAAATCAGGGAACTGAAGCTTTCTTT.

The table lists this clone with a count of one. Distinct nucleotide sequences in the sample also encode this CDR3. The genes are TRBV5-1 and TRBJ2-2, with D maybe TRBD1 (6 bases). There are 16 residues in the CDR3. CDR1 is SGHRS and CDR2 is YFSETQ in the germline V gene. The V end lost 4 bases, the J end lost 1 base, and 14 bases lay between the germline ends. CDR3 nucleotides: TGCGCCAGCAGCCCCCAGGGGCAGGGGAACACCGGGGAGCTGTTTTTT. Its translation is CASSPQGQGNTGELFF.

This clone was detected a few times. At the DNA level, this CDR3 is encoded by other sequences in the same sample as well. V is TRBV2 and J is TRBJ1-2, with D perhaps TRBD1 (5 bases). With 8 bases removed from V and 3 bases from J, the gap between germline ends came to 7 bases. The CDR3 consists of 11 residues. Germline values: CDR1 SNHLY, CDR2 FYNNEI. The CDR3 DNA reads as TGTGCCAGCGGCAGGGACTATGGCTACACCTTC. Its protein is CASGRDYGYTF.

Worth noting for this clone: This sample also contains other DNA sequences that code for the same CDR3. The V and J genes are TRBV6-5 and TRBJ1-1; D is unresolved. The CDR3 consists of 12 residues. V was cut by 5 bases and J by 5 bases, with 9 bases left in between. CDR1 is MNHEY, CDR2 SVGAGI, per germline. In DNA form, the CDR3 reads TGTGCCAGCAGTAGAGGAGGAACTGAAGCTTTCTTT. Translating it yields CASSRGGTEAFF.

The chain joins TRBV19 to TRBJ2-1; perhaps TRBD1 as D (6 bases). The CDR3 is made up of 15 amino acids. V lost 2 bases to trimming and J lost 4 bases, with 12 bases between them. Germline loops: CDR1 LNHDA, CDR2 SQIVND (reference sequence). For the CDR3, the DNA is TGTGCCAGTAGTATACAGGGGTCCCCGTACAATGAGCAGTTCTTC. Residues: CASSIQGSPYNEQFF.

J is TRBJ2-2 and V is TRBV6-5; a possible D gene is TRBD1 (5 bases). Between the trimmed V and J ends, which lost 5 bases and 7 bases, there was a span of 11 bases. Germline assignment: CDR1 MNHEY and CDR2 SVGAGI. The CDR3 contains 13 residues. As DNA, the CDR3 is TGTGCCAGCAGTCCCAGGGATCGCGGGGAGCTGTTTTTT. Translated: CASSPRDRGELFF.

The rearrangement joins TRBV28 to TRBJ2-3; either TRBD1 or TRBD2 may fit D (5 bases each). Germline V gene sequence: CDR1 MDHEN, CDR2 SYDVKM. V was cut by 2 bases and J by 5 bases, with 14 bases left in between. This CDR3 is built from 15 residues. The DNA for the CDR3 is TGTGCCAGCAGTTTAAGGACTCCGGGGCTAGATACGCAGTATTTT. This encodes CASSLRTPGLDTQYF.

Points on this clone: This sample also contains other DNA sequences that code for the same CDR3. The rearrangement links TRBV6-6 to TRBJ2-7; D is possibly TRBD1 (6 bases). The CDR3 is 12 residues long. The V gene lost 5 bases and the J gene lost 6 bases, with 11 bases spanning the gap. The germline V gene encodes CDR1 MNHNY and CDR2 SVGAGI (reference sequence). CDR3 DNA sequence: TGTGCCAGCAGTACACAGGGATCCGAGCAGTACTTC. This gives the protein CASSTQGSEQYF.

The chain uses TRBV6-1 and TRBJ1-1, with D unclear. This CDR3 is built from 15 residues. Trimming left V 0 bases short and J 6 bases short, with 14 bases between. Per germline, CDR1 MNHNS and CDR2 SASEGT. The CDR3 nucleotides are TGTGCCAGCAGTGAAGCTAAGGGAGGAAGACCTGAAGCTTTCTTT. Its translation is CASSEAKGGRPEAFF.